A selection of T cell receptor beta chains follows, all from one sample in a study of blood T cell repertoires in COVID-19. Libraries were prepared by immunoSEQ multiplex PCR; TCRdb keeps only in-frame clonotypes and omits some of them. The table shows approximately 130,000 clones, with roughly four fifths occurring only once. Sequenced input: peripheral blood. The receptors were gathered from a human donor in a cohort sampled during active COVID-19. Each CDR3 is given with its conserved first and last residue. The D gene is left open where the match is weak. Clone size is stated in some rows and not others, as once, few, many or a class when expanded.

>once|TRBJ1-5|TRBV6-8|TRBD1
CASSMSGGAYQPQHF
TGTGCCAGCAGTATGTCAGGGGGCGCGTATCAGCCCCAGCATTTT
>once|TRBJ1-2|TRBV9|NA
CASSVVTGGYTF
TGTGCCAGCAGCGTAGTCACGGGTGGCTACACCTTC
>NA|TRBJ2-7|TRBV19|NA
CASSISLSGGGYEQYF
TGTGCCAGTAGTATATCCCTTAGCGGCGGTGGCTACGAGCAGTACTTC
>NA|TRBJ1-2|TRBV30|NA
CAWGPQGSGYTF
TGTGCCTGGGGCCCCCAGGGCTCTGGCTACACCTTC
>NA|TRBJ1-6|TRBV6-6|NA
CASSPDRRKGNSPLHF
TGTGCCAGCAGTCCCGACAGGCGTAAGGGGAATTCACCCCTCCACTTT
>NA|TRBJ2-3|TRBV7-9|NA
CASSFRGHYTDTQYF
TGTGCCAGCAGCTTCCGGGGACACTACACAGATACGCAGTATTTT
>NA|TRBJ1-1|TRBV7-7|NA
CASSLDRNTEAFF
TGTGCCAGCAGCTTGGACAGAAACACTGAAGCTTTCTTT
>NA|TRBJ2-7|TRBV29-1|TRBD2
CSVGIAGGIEQYF
TGCAGCGTTGGGATAGCGGGGGGGATAGAGCAGTACTTC
>NA|TRBJ1-2|TRBV3-1/TRBV3-2|TRBD1
CASSQDRGATYGYTF
TGTGCCAGCAGCCAGGACAGGGGGGCCACCTATGGCTACACCTTC
>NA|TRBJ2-3|TRBV5-1|TRBD2
CASSLAGPGGLGTDTQYF
TGCGCCAGCAGCTTGGCAGGTCCGGGGGGGCTAGGCACAGATACGCAGTATTTT
>NA|TRBJ1-1|TRBV5-1|TRBD1
CASTRGPNTEAFF
TGCGCCAGTACCAGGGGGCCGAACACTGAAGCTTTCTTT
>NA|TRBJ2-1|TRBV11-2|TRBD2
CASSLDTGGSGGAVYNEQFF
TGTGCCAGCAGCTTAGATACCGGCGGTAGCGGGGGGGCTGTTTACAATGAGCAGTTCTTC
>NA|TRBJ1-2|TRBV11-3|TRBD1
CASTRGGRGYNYGYTF
TGTGCCAGCACCCGGGGTGGCAGGGGGTACAACTATGGCTACACCTTC
>NA|TRBJ2-5|TRBV11-2|TRBD2
CASSSGLAETQYF
TGTGCCAGCAGCTCGGGACTAGCAGAGACCCAGTACTTC
>NA|TRBJ2-3|TRBV9|NA
CASSIDKSTDTQYF
TGTGCCAGCAGCATAGACAAGAGCACAGATACGCAGTATTTT
>NA|TRBJ2-1|TRBV5-1|TRBD2
CASSIPSGASYNEQFF
TGCGCCAGCAGCATCCCTAGCGGGGCCTCCTACAATGAGCAGTTCTTC
>NA|TRBJ1-1|TRBV7-9|TRBD1
CASSSTGGGYTEAFF
TGTGCCAGCAGCTCGACAGGGGGCGGGTACACTGAAGCTTTCTTT
>once|TRBJ2-1|TRBV12-5|TRBD1
CASGLESGRGLGEQFF
TGTGCTAGTGGTTTGGAGTCGGGCAGGGGGCTTGGTGAGCAGTTCTTC
>NA|TRBJ1-2|TRBV11-2|NA
CASSLTGPGNYGYTF
TGTGCCAGCAGCTTGACCGGCCCAGGGAACTATGGCTACACCTTC
>once|TRBJ2-7|TRBV9|NA
CASSPAGGAYEQYF
TGTGCCAGCAGCCCCGCCGGAGGGGCCTACGAGCAGTACTTC
>NA|TRBJ1-1|TRBV9|TRBD1
CASSASGGLNTEAFF
TGTGCCAGCAGCGCCTCAGGGGGCCTGAACACTGAAGCTTTCTTT
>NA|TRBJ2-7|TRBV5-4|NA
CASSSAGASPYEQYF
TGTGCCAGCAGCTCTGCGGGGGCCTCCCCCTACGAGCAGTACTTC
>NA|TRBJ1-4|TRBV10-3|NA
CAISPGGGNEKLFF
TGTGCCATCAGCCCAGGTGGAGGGAATGAAAAACTGTTTTTT
>NA|TRBJ1-3|TRBV25-1|NA
CASSDGLSSSGNTIYF
TGTGCCAGCAGTGACGGGTTGAGTAGCTCTGGAAACACCATATATTTT
>NA|TRBJ2-1|TRBV6-5|NA
CASSSVGADNEQFF
TGTGCCAGCAGTTCCGTGGGGGCCGACAATGAGCAGTTCTTC
>NA|TRBJ2-3|TRBV19|NA
CASSMQGQRADTQYF
TGTGCCAGTAGTATGCAGGGACAAAGGGCAGATACGCAGTATTTT
>once|TRBJ1-5|TRBV5-6|NA
CASSLGWQNQPQHF
TGTGCCAGCAGCTTGGGCTGGCAGAATCAGCCCCAGCATTTT
>NA|TRBJ2-7|TRBV4-2|TRBD2
CASSPPSGGDSYEQYF
TGTGCCAGCAGCCCCCCAAGCGGGGGGGACTCCTACGAGCAGTACTTC
>NA|TRBJ1-2|TRBV2|TRBD1
CASEPGQSYGYTF
TGTGCCAGCGAACCGGGACAGAGCTATGGCTACACCTTC
>NA|TRBJ2-6|TRBV2|NA
CASSEPSVFSGGANVLTF
TGTGCCAGCAGTGAACCCTCGGTTTTTTCTGGTGGGGCCAACGTCCTGACTTTC
>few|TRBJ2-7|TRBV12-5|TRBD1
CASGMGTENYEQYF
TGTGCTAGTGGTATGGGGACAGAGAACTACGAGCAGTACTTC
>once|TRBJ1-2|TRBV5-8|NA
CASSLRRRDSGYGYTF
TGTGCCAGCAGCTTGCGCCGGCGGGATTCGGGCTATGGCTACACCTTC
>NA|TRBJ1-1|TRBV6-1|NA
CASSEFSYTEAFF
TGTGCCAGCAGTGAATTTTCGTACACTGAAGCTTTCTTT
>NA|TRBJ2-5|TRBV12-5|NA
CASGFWARKQETQYF
TGTGCTAGTGGTTTCTGGGCAAGGAAGCAAGAGACCCAGTACTTC
>NA|TRBJ2-7|TRBV6-5|TRBD1
CASNRGAGGREQYF
TGTGCCAGCAATCGCGGGGCAGGGGGCCGCGAGCAGTACTTC
>NA|TRBJ1-6|TRBV13|NA
CASSLARGNSPLHF
TGTGCCAGCAGCTTAGCCAGAGGAAATTCACCCCTCCACTTT
>NA|TRBJ1-1|TRBV2|TRBD1
CASSGQGLYTEAFF
TGTGCCAGCAGCGGACAGGGGCTTTACACTGAAGCTTTCTTT
>NA|TRBJ2-1|TRBV6-6|TRBD2
CASSFSSGEQFF
TGTGCCAGCAGTTTCTCTAGCGGTGAGCAGTTCTTC
>NA|TRBJ1-1|TRBV19|TRBD1
CASNPWGQGDTEAFF
TGTGCCAGTAACCCATGGGGACAGGGAGACACTGAAGCTTTCTTT
>NA|TRBJ2-7|TRBV29-1|TRBD1
CSARQGTYEQYF
TGCAGCGCGCGACAGGGAACCTACGAGCAGTACTTC
>NA|TRBJ2-1|TRBV6-6|TRBD2
CASSYGTSGRNEQFF
TGTGCCAGCAGTTACGGGACTAGCGGTAGGAATGAGCAGTTCTTC
>NA|TRBJ2-3|TRBV9|NA
CASSVSPSTDTQYF
TGTGCCAGCAGCGTTAGCCCGAGCACAGATACGCAGTATTTT
>NA|TRBJ2-3|TRBV3-1/TRBV3-2|TRBD1
CASSQGWTGTDTQYF
TGTGCCAGCAGCCAAGGATGGACAGGGACAGATACGCAGTATTTT
>NA|TRBJ1-2|TRBV12-3/TRBV12-4|NA
CASSQEPIVGYTF
TGTGCCAGCAGCCAGGAACCTATCGTGGGCTACACCTTC
>once|TRBJ2-3|TRBV28|NA
CASSLSLRRRTSTQYF
TGTGCCAGCAGTTTATCCCTTAGGCGGCGGACAAGTACGCAGTATTTT
>NA|TRBJ2-3|TRBV18|NA
CASSPEVATDTQYF
TGTGCCAGCTCACCTGAAGTAGCCACAGATACGCAGTATTTT
>NA|TRBJ1-2|TRBV10-2|TRBD1
CASTIQGNEYGYTF
TGCGCCAGCACCATACAGGGGAACGAATATGGCTACACCTTC
>NA|TRBJ2-7|TRBV13|TRBD1
CASSLGQGINEQYF
TGTGCCAGCAGCCTTGGACAGGGGATCAACGAGCAGTACTTC
>NA|TRBJ1-5|TRBV10-2|NA
CASSEYALWRNQPQHF
TGCGCCAGCAGTGAGTATGCACTATGGCGCAATCAGCCCCAGCATTTT
>NA|TRBJ1-1|TRBV14|NA
CASSQNWRNTEAFF
TGTGCCAGCAGCCAAAATTGGAGGAACACTGAAGCTTTCTTT
>NA|TRBJ1-2|TRBV5-1|NA
CASRSNAAANYGYTF
TGCGCCAGCAGAAGTAACGCGGCGGCTAACTATGGCTACACCTTC